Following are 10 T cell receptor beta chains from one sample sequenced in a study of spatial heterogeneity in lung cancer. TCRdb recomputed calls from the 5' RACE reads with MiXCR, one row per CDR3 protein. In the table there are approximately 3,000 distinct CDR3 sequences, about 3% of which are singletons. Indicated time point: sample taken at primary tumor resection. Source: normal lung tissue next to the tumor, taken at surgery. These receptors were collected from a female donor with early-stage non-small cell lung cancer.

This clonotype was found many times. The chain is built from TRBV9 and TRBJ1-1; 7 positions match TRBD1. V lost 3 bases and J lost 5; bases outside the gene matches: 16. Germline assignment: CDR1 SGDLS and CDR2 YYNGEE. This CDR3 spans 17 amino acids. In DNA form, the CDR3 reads TGTGCCAGCAGCGCAGGGGGGACGACCGGCGGGGGGACTGAAGCTTTCTTT. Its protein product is CASSAGGTTGGGTEAFF.

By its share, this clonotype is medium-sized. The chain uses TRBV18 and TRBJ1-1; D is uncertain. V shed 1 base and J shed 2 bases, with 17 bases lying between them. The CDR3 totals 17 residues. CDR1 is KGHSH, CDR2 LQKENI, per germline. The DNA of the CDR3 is TGTGCCAGCTCACCACTCCCCTTGTCGTCCGGAAACACTGAAGCTTTCTTT. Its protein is CASSPLPLSSGNTEAFF.

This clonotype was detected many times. CDR3 protein: CASSSGATDTQYF. CDR3 nucleotides: TGTGCCAGCAGCTCCGGGGCTACAGATACGCAGTATTTT. The gene calls are TRBV5-5 and TRBJ2-3, with D possibly called TRBD1 or TRBD2 (5 bases each). This CDR3 region has 13 residues. V gave up 3 bases and J gave up 3 bases, with 8 bases separating them. Per the germline V gene, CDR1 is SGHKS and CDR2 is YYEKEE (reference sequence). The full variable domain, completed using reference TRBV5-5 and TRBJ2-3, is DAGVTQSPTHLIKTRGQQVTLRCSPISGHKSVSWYQQVLGQGPQFIFQYYEKEERGRGNFPDRFSARQFPNYSSELNVNALLLGDSALYLCASSSGATDTQYFGPGTRLTVL.

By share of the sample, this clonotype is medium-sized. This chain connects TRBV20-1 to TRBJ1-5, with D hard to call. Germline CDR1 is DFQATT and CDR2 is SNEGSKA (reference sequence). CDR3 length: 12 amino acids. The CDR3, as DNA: TGCAGCTTCGGGTCGATAGATCAGCCCCAGCATTTT. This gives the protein CSFGSIDQPQHF.

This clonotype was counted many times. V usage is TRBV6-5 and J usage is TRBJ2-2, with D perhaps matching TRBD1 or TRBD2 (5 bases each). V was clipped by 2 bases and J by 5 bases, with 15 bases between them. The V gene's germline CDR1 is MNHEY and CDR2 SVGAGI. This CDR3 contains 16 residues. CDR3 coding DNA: TGTGCCAGCAGTTACCGACATTTTGGGGGTACCGGGGAGCTGTTTTTT. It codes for CASSYRHFGGTGELFF.

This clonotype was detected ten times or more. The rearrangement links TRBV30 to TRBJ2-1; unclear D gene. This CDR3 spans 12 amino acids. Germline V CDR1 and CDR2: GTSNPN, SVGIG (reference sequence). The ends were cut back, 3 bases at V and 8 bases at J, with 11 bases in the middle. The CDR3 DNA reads TGTGCCTGGAGGAGGAGTAGGGATGAGCAGTTCTTC. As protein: CAWRRSRDEQFF. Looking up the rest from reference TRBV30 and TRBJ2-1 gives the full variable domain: SQTIHQWPATLVQPVGSPLSLECTVEGTSNPNLYWYRQAAGRGLQLLFYSVGIGQISSEVPQNLSASRPQDRQFILSSKKLLLSDSGFYLCAWRRSRDEQFFGPGTRLTVL.

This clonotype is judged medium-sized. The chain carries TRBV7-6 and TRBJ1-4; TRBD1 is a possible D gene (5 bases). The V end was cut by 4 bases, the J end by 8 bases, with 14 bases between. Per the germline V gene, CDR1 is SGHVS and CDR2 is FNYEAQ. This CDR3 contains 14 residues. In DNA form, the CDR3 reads TGTGCCAGCAGCTCGACTAATGGGGGAGAAAAACTGTTTTTT. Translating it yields CASSSTNGGEKLFF.

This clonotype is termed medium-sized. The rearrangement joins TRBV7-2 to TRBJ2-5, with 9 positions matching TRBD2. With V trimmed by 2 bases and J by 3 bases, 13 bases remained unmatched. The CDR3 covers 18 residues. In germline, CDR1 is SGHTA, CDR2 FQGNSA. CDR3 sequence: CASSLIRRAGGLEETQYF. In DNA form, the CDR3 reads TGTGCCAGCAGCTTAATACGTCGAGCGGGGGGCCTGGAAGAGACCCAGTACTTC.

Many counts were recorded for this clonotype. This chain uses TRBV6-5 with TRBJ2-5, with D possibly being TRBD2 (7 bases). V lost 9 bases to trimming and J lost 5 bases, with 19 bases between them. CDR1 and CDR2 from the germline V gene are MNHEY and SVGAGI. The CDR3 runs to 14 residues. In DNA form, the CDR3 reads TGTGCCAGTACCGCGGGGGCGAGTGATGAGACCCAGTACTTC. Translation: CASTAGASDETQYF.

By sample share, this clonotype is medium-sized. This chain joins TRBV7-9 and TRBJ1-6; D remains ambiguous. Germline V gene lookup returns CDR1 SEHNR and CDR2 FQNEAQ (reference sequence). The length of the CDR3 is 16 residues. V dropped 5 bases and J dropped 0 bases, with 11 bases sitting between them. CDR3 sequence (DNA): TGTGCCAGCAGCCGAGTGTTGAGCTCCTATAATTCACCCCTCCACTTT. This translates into CASSRVLSSYNSPLHF.